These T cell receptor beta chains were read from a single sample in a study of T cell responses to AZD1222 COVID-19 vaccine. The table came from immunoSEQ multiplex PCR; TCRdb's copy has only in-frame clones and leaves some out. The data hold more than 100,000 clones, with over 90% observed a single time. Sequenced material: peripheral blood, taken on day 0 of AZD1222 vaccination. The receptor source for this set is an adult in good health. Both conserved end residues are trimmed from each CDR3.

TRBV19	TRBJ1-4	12	ASSPSLTNEKLF
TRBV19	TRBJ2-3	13	ASSLLASYLDTQY
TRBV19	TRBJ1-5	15	ASSWGQGAEGNQPQH
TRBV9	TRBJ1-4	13	ASSSTGTDYEKLF
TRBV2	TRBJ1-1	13	ASSEILGPNTEAF
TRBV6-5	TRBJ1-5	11	ASSYSGFQPQH
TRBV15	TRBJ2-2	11	ATSRGGTGELF
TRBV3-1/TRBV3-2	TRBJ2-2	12	ASSHSGLTGELF
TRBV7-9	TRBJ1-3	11	ATQRPSRNTIY
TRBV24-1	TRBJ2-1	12	ATSVLAGSGEQF
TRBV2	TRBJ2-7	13	ASSRTGTANYEQY
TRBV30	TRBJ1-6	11	ACTGQANSPLH
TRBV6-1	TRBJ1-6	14	ASSDGPPGWNSPLH
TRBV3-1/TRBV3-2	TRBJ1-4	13	ASSRESPSNEKLF
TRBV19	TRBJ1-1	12	ASSIWGANTEAF
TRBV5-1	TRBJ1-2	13	ASSPRGTGVDGYT
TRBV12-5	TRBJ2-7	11	ASAQGISYEQY
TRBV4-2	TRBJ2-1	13	ASSQGGESYNEQF
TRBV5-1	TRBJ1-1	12	ASSLDGLNTEAF
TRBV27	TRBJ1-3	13	ASSLSPARRNTIY
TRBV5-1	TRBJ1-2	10	ASSLGTGHYT
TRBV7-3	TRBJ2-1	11	ASSRDGSSEQF
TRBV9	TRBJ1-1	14	ASSERDRGLNTEAF
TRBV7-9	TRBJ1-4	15	ASSFTTGRPTNEKLF
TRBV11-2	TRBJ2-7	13	ASSLEAAGLSEQY
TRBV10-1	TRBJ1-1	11	ASGRDRDTEAF
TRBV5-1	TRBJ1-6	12	ASRYRVIHSPLH